Detailed here is one T cell receptor (beta chain). The antigen is not known. The entry originates in a study of cytomegalovirus exposure and HLA in healthy donors. Study-level information: Researchers found that around 80% of about 400 genotyped donors fell within the Caucasian-associated ancestry cluster.

The CDR3 spans 12 residues. Germline V gives CDR1 SGHNT, CDR2 YYREEE (reference sequence). V was trimmed by 2 bases and J by 7 bases, leaving 7 bases between them. A multiplex PCR was run with 60 Vbeta primers and 13 Jbeta primers. Only in-frame clones appear in the TCRdb table, and some are missing; sequencing was by immunoSEQ multiplex PCR. The data show around 170,000 clones, roughly 80% seen once. Study outcomes and limitations: Prediction of most subjects' HLA-A and HLA-B alleles by TCR beta sequences was reportedly accurate. A later analysis linked a missense variant in DCLRE1C to the trimming of TCR beta V and J genes. Most TCR sequences were seen very rarely across donors, but some public TCRs occurred in many.

The material sequenced was PBMCs. The gene calls are TRBV5-4 and TRBJ1-5; D is unresolved. The receptor comes from a middle-aged man in good health and CMV-seronegative. CDR3 coding DNA: TGTGCCAGCAGCTTTCCGGGGCAGCCCCAGCATTTT. Translated, it gives CASSFPGQPQHF.